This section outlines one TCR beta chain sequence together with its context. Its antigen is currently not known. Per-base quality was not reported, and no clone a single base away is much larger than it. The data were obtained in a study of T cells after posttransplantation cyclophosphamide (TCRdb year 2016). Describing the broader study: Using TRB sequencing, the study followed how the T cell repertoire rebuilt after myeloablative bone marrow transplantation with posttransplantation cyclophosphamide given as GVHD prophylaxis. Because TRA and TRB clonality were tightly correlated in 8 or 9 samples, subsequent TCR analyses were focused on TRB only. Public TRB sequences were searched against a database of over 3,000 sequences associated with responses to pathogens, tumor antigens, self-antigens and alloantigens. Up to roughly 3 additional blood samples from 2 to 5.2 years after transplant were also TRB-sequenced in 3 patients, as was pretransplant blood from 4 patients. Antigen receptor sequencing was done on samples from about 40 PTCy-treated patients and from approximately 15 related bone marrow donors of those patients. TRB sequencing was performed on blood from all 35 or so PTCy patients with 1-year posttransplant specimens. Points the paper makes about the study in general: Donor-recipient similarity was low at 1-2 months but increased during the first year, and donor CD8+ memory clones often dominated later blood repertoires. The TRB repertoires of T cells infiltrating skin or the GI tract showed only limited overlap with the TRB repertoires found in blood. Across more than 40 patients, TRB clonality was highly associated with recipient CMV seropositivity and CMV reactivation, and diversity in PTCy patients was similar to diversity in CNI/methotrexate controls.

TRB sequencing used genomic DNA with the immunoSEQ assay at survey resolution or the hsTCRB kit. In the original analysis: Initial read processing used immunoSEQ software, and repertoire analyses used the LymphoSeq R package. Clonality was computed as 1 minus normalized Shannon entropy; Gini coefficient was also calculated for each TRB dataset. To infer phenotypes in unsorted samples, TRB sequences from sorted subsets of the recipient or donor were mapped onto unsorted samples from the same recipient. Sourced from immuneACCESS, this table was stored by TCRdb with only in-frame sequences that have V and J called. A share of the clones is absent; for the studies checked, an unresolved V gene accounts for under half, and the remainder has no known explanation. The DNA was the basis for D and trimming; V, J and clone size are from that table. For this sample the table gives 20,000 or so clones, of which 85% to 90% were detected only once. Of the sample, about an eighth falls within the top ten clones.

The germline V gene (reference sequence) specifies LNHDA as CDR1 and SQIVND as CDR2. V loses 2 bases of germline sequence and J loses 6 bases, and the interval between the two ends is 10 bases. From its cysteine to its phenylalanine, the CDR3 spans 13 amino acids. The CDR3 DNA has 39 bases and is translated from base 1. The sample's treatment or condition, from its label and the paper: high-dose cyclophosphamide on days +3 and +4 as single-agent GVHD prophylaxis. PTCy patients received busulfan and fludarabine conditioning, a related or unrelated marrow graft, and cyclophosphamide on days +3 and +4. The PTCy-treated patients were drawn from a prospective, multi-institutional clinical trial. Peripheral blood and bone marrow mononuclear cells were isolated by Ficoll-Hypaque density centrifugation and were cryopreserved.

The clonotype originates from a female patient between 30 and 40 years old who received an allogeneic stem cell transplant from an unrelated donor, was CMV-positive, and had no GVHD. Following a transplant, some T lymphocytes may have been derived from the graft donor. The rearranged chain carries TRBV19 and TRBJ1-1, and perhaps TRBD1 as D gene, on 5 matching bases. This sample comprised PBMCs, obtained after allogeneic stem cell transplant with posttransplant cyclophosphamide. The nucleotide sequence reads TGTGCCAGTAGTATAACAGGAGAACCTGAAGCTTTCTTT. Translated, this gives CASSITGEPEAFF.